The rows below give T cell receptor beta chains drawn from one sample of a study of CD8 T cells in ankylosing spondylitis. MiXCR, run by TCRdb on the 5' RACE reads, gives a single entry per CDR3 protein. This table has around 540,000 distinct CDR3 sequences, approximately 12% appearing once. Sequenced sample: blood, either unsorted or a sorted T cell fraction (not recorded which). These receptors all stem from a male donor with ankylosing spondylitis. Each CDR3 is given with its conserved first and last residue. Fields, in order: V gene, J gene, clone size, CDR3 protein. Expanded clones are given a class, and other clones once, few, many or no size at all.

v_call: TRBV7-9
j_call: TRBJ2-6
clone_size: few
cdr3_aa: CASSSQGSQANVLTF

v_call: TRBV20-1
j_call: TRBJ1-6
clone_size: NA
cdr3_aa: CSASNPGGTYNSPLHF

v_call: TRBV20-1
j_call: TRBJ1-2
clone_size: NA
cdr3_aa: CSARGVGNYGYTF

v_call: TRBV5-6
j_call: TRBJ1-6
clone_size: NA
cdr3_aa: CASSEGLNNNSPLHF

v_call: TRBV20-1
j_call: TRBJ1-6
clone_size: NA
cdr3_aa: CSASSGNANSPLHF

v_call: TRBV3-1
j_call: TRBJ2-1
clone_size: NA
cdr3_aa: CASSQSSGGGFTGNEQFF

v_call: TRBV6-1
j_call: TRBJ1-3
clone_size: NA
cdr3_aa: CASSHIGSEVGNTIYF

v_call: TRBV27
j_call: TRBJ1-1
clone_size: NA
cdr3_aa: CASSPGFNTEAFF

v_call: TRBV20-1
j_call: TRBJ2-2
clone_size: few
cdr3_aa: CSAHQGNTGELFF

v_call: TRBV29-1
j_call: TRBJ2-2
clone_size: many
cdr3_aa: CSVEWTGELFF

v_call: TRBV5-1
j_call: TRBJ1-1
clone_size: NA
cdr3_aa: CASSFGQGVEDTEAFF

v_call: TRBV3-1
j_call: TRBJ2-4
clone_size: NA
cdr3_aa: CASSPRTGDGKNIQYF

v_call: TRBV20-1
j_call: TRBJ2-1
clone_size: NA
cdr3_aa: CSARHTGRNEQFF

v_call: TRBV24-1
j_call: TRBJ2-3
clone_size: few
cdr3_aa: CATSHGSGSTDTQYF

v_call: TRBV28
j_call: TRBJ2-1
clone_size: few
cdr3_aa: CASTPGGVRVGEQFF

v_call: TRBV5-6
j_call: TRBJ2-5
clone_size: few
cdr3_aa: CASSLDSLYQETQYF

v_call: TRBV20-1
j_call: TRBJ1-5
clone_size: NA
cdr3_aa: CSARTQGYSNQPQHF

v_call: TRBV11-2
j_call: TRBJ1-4
clone_size: NA
cdr3_aa: CASSGPAGTLLFF

v_call: TRBV6-1
j_call: TRBJ1-3
clone_size: NA
cdr3_aa: CASREPSSGNTIYF

v_call: TRBV6-6
j_call: TRBJ1-2
clone_size: few
cdr3_aa: CASSWGEGYTF

v_call: TRBV11-2
j_call: TRBJ2-1
clone_size: NA
cdr3_aa: CASSLVRPSSYNEQFF

v_call: TRBV20-1
j_call: TRBJ2-3
clone_size: NA
cdr3_aa: CSASPSGNLTDTQYF

v_call: TRBV12-3/TRBV12-4
j_call: TRBJ2-3
clone_size: NA
cdr3_aa: CASNGYDTQYF

v_call: TRBV7-2
j_call: TRBJ2-2
clone_size: NA
cdr3_aa: CASSPGTGSAGELFF

v_call: TRBV30
j_call: TRBJ2-1
clone_size: NA
cdr3_aa: CAWSVSNEQFF

v_call: TRBV20-1
j_call: TRBJ2-1
clone_size: NA
cdr3_aa: CSASIAGGQGNEQFF

v_call: TRBV7-2
j_call: TRBJ2-1
clone_size: few
cdr3_aa: CASSPPAIDEQFF

v_call: TRBV5-1
j_call: TRBJ2-1
clone_size: few
cdr3_aa: CASSGTSGEPSYNEQFF

v_call: TRBV5-1
j_call: TRBJ2-2
clone_size: NA
cdr3_aa: CASSSDPARGTGELFF

v_call: TRBV20-1
j_call: TRBJ2-6
clone_size: NA
cdr3_aa: CSARDPTGRGANVLTF

v_call: TRBV25-1
j_call: TRBJ1-2
clone_size: many
cdr3_aa: CASSLDGPYGYTF

v_call: TRBV5-1
j_call: TRBJ2-1
clone_size: few
cdr3_aa: CASSDSSGRYNEQFF

v_call: TRBV28
j_call: TRBJ1-1
clone_size: NA
cdr3_aa: CASGGRHTEAFF

v_call: TRBV20-1
j_call: TRBJ2-7
clone_size: few
cdr3_aa: CSAAGGKYEQYF

v_call: TRBV20-1
j_call: TRBJ2-5
clone_size: NA
cdr3_aa: CSARRTSGSQTQYF

v_call: TRBV25-1
j_call: TRBJ2-3
clone_size: few
cdr3_aa: CASSDRDTQYF

v_call: TRBV24-1
j_call: TRBJ2-1
clone_size: NA
cdr3_aa: CAARRGPAGEQFF

v_call: TRBV4-2
j_call: TRBJ2-3
clone_size: few
cdr3_aa: CASSQDISGAITDTQYF

v_call: TRBV10-3
j_call: TRBJ1-3
clone_size: few
cdr3_aa: CAISEGSAGNTIYF

v_call: TRBV7-2
j_call: TRBJ2-1
clone_size: few
cdr3_aa: CASSLFNVAAGGQQFF

v_call: TRBV12-5
j_call: TRBJ1-5
clone_size: NA
cdr3_aa: CASVINRGHHQPQHF

v_call: TRBV5-1
j_call: TRBJ2-3
clone_size: many
cdr3_aa: CASSSDGLAGGPRDTQYF

v_call: TRBV12-3/TRBV12-4
j_call: TRBJ1-1
clone_size: few
cdr3_aa: CASSLGTGLEAFF

v_call: TRBV20-1
j_call: TRBJ1-4
clone_size: few
cdr3_aa: CSAEGLERHATNEKLFF

v_call: TRBV9
j_call: TRBJ2-5
clone_size: NA
cdr3_aa: CASSVPGGPIGTQYF

v_call: TRBV12-3/TRBV12-4
j_call: TRBJ2-5
clone_size: NA
cdr3_aa: CASSFPSGSQETQYF

v_call: TRBV5-5
j_call: TRBJ2-1
clone_size: NA
cdr3_aa: CASSLGLAFSYNEQFF

v_call: TRBV15
j_call: TRBJ2-2
clone_size: many
cdr3_aa: CATTSQGAGGELFF

v_call: TRBV10-3
j_call: TRBJ2-7
clone_size: few
cdr3_aa: CAISGTDNSYEQYF